This T cell receptor (beta chain) was found in a study of shared clonotypes between healthy human individuals. Overall study findings and caveats: The study found lower generation probabilities in non-shared clonotypes than in those shared by all four donors. The study generally estimated greater richness for naive than memory subsets.

The germline V and J ends were trimmed by 2 bases and 1 base, with 9 bases remaining between them. This CDR3 is 14 amino acids long. Germline loops: CDR1 SGHKS, CDR2 YYEKEE (reference sequence). Several immunoSEQ plates held equal portions of the genomic DNA taken from each subset. The method was immunoSEQ multiplex PCR; TCRdb's version includes in-frame clones alone and lacks a portion of them. The table lists more than 2,000,000 clones, 90% to 95% of them singletons. Notes on this clone: The antigen is unknown.

This clonotype was sampled from a man aged 18 to 30 in good health. Some clones in this sample may be carry-over from other donors' samples. The chain joins TRBV5-5 to TRBJ1-1; no definite D call. The specimen sequenced was naive CD4+ T cells from PBMCs. Regarding subset: CD45RA+ positively selected. The CDR3 DNA follows: TGTGCCAGCAGCTTTGCCCCGGCGAACACTGAAGCTTTCTTT. Its protein is CASSFAPANTEAFF.